This TCR beta chain is drawn from a study of blood T cell repertoires in COVID-19. Study-wide background: COVID-19 samples collected from the United States, Italy and Spain covered acute and convalescent phases. In each case, the material was cDNA or gDNA derived from T cells, B-cell-depleted T cells, or PBMCs.

In the authors' workflow: Nucleated cell counts were estimated from reference gene primer amplification. Produced via immunoSEQ multiplex PCR; TCRdb's table is partial and in-frame only. V and J calls and clone size come straight from that table; D and trimming were deduced from the DNA. The sample has a few hundred thousand clones, around 86% seen once. This clone has only a few counts. Sequencing used peripheral blood. This sequence was found in a woman aged 25 to 39 with active or convalescent COVID-19.

The CDR3 DNA is TGCGCCAGCAGCTGGGAGGGCTATGGCTACACCTTC. Amino acids: CASSWEGYGYTF. The chain couples TRBV5-1 to TRBJ1-2; D gene ambiguous. V lost 3 bases to trimming and J lost 4 bases, with 7 bases between them. CDR1 and CDR2 from the germline V gene are SGHRS and YFSETQ. CDR3 length: 12 amino acids. Full variable domain (outside the CDR3, taken from reference TRBV5-1 and TRBJ1-2): KAGVTQTPRYLIKTRGQQVTLSCSPISGHRSVSWYQQTPGQGLQFLFEYFSETQRNKGNFPGRFSGRQFSNSRSEMNVSTLELGDSALYLCASSWEGYGYTFGSGTRLTVV.